This T cell receptor (beta chain) was identified during a study of cytomegalovirus exposure and HLA in healthy donors. Study-wide context: Most genotyped donors, over 70% of roughly 400, had Caucasian-associated genetic ancestry. Study-wide results and limits: The classifier, whose performance was assessed in both the original and validation cohorts, reportedly diagnosed cytomegalovirus status with high specificity and sensitivity.

Those who donated were healthy bone marrow donors. Amplification used 60 Vbeta primers and 13 Jbeta primers. Here immunoSEQ multiplex PCR was the method, and the copy in TCRdb shows in-frame clones only, minus some. Of under 150,000 clones listed, 80% to 85% are singletons. The CDR3 is 15 amino acids. The V and J ends lost 2 bases and 8 bases, in that order; junction bases with no gene match: 7. In germline, CDR1 is MNHNS, CDR2 SASEGT. Note on this clone: Its target is unknown.

This TCR derives from a man aged 18 to 29 in good health and CMV-seronegative. Input material: PBMCs. The chain employs TRBV6-1 and TRBJ1-2, with 11 bases aligning to TRBD1. CDR3 amino acids: CASSESGQGAGGYTF. The CDR3 DNA reads as TGTGCCAGCAGTGAATCCGGACAGGGGGCAGGAGGCTACACCTTC.